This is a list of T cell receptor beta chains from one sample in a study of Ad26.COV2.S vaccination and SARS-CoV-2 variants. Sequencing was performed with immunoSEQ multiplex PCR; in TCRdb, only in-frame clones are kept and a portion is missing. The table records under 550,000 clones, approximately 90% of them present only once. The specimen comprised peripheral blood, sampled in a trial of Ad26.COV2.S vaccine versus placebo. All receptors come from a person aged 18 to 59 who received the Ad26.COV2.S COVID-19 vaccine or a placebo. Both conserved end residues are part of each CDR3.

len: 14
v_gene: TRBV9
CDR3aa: CASSPLRAADTQYF

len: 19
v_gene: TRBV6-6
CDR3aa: CASSSSTSGSGLSTDTQYF

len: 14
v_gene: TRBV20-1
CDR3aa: CSASLAGSTDTQYF

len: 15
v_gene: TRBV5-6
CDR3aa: CASSLVRVAGNEQFF

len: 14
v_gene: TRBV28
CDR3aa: CASSLLGERGEAFF

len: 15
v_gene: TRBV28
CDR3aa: CASSTPGQGVYGYTF

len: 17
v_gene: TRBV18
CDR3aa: CASSPPTTGGRTETQYF

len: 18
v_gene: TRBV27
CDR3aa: CASAIGTSGRALYNEQFF

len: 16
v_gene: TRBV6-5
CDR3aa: CASSYSRRGDYNEQFF

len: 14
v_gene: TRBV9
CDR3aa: CASSVGTGTEEAFF

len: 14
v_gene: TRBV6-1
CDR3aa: CASSEVGTWGTIYF

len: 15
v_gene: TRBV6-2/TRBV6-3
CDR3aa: CASSYGNRDTGELFF

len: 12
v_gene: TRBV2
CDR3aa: CASSPGGHGYTF

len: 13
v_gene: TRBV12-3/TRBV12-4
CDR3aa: CASSFSRPDTQYF

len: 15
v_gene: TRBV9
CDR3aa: CASSVGQGGTGELFF

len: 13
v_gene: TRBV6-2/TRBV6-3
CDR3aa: CASSPRTVYEQYF

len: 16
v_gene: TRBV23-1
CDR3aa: CASSPPPGQIKNIQYF

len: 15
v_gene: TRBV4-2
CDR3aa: CASSQVDRGDQPQHF

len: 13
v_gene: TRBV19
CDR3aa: CASSFGQAYEQYF

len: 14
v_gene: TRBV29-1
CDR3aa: CSVEGNRGNTEAFF

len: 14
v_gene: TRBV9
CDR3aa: CASSFSGSTDTQYF

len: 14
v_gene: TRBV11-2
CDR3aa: CASSPLTGSYEQYF

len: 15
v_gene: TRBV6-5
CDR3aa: CASSWDFTFREKLFF

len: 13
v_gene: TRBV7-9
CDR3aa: CASSAGQGNTIYF

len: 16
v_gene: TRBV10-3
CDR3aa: CAISDRSKSSTDTQYF

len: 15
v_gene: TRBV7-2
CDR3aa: CASSLVSGGSYEQYF

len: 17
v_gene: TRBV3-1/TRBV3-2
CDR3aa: CASSQVIGGPKEETQYF

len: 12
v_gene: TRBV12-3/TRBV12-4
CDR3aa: CASSPPMHGYTF

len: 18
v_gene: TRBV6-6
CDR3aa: CASSRTPPGASGANVLTF

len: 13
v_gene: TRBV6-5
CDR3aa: CASSEGQRDTQYF

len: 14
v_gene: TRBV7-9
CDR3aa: CASSLTDRIDTQYF

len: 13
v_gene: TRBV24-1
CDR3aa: CATSDSGHNEQFF

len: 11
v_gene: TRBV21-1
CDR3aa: CASSKQETQYF

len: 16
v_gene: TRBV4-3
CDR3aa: CASRPSIGGTGNTIYF

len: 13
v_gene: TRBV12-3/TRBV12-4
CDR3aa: CASNLGGSNIQYF

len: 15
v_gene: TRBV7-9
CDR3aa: CASSPLGGQGYGYTF

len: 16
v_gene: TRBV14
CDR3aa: CASSPEPGLDVEKLFF

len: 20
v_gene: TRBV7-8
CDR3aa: CASSPTRGLAGEGVQETQYF

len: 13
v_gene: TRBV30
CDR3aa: CAWRGQDNSPLHF

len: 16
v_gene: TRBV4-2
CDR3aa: CASSPIDRAAPPAQYF

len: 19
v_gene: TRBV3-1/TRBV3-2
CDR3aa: CASSQDWTALTRGSDTQYF

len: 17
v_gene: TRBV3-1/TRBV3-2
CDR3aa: CASSQGGWGAYYNEQFF

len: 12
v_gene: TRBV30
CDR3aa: CAWSGRAAEAFF

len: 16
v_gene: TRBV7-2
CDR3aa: CASSSSGTGVINEQFF

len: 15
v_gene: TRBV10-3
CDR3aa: CAISPRTSGANEQFF

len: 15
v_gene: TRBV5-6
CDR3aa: CASSRESSGANVLTF

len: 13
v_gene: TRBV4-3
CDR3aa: CASSQDPGNTIYF

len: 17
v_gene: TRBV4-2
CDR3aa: CASSRSGGARDTDTQYF

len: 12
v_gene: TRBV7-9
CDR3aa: CASSLGGNTIYF

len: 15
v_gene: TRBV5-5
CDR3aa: CASSLIREGTGELFF